These 20 T cell receptor beta chains share one sample of origin, sequenced in a study of blood T cell repertoires in COVID-19 (dated by TCRdb to the early 2020s). To prepare the library, the immunoSEQ multiplex PCR assay was applied. TCRdb's version of the immuneACCESS table is confined to in-frame rearrangements and falls short of the full clone set. An unresolved V gene accounts for under half of the shortfall where checked; the remainder is of unknown origin. In all, the sample holds more than 70,000 clones, and around 88% of those were seen once. Of the sample, approximately 1.3% is held by the ten largest clones. Source material: peripheral blood. These receptor sequences come from a man older than 75 with active or convalescent COVID-19.

This clone was detected only a few times. This chain uses TRBV19 with TRBJ2-1, with a possible D match to TRBD2 (7 bases). Germline V gene sequence: CDR1 LNHDA, CDR2 SQIVND (reference sequence). CDR3 length: 14 residues. V lost 4 bases and J 8 bases, leaving 15 bases between the germline ends. CDR3 DNA sequence: TGTGCCAGTAGTACGAAAACAGGGAGGGATGAGCAGTTCTTC. As protein: CASSTKTGRDEQFF.

The rearrangement uses TRBV7-2 and TRBJ1-1, with TRBD1 as a possible D gene (5 bases). In germline, CDR1 is SGHTA, CDR2 FQGNSA. V was pared by 4 bases and J by 7 bases, with 16 bases between. The CDR3 is 14 amino acids. CDR3 residues: CASSSQMTANEAFF. CDR3 nucleotides: TGTGCCAGCAGCTCACAAATGACAGCAAATGAAGCTTTCTTT.

CDR3 region: CASSYESSSQPQHF. CDR3 in DNA: TGTGCCAGCAGTTACGAATCGAGTAGTCAGCCCCAGCATTTT. The chain combines TRBV6-2 or TRBV6-3 with TRBJ1-5; D gene uncertain. Trimming stripped 2 bases from V and 6 bases from J, with 11 bases between. Germline assignment: CDR1 MNHEY and CDR2 SVGEGT. The CDR3 loop spans 14 amino acids.

The rearrangement joins TRBV19 to TRBJ1-2; 7 bases are shared with TRBD1. Per germline, CDR1 LNHDA and CDR2 SQIVND (reference sequence). V dropped 4 bases and J dropped 7; count of bases not matched to a gene: 12. The CDR3 contains 15 residues. In DNA, the CDR3 is TGTGCCAGTAGTAATTCCCCGACAGGGCTTGGTGGCTACACCTTC. As protein: CASSNSPTGLGGYTF.

The V call is TRBV7-2, the J call TRBJ1-4; TRBD1 matches at 9 bases. Trimming took 5 bases from V and 5 from J; bases not matched to a gene: 3. Germline assignment: CDR1 SGHTA and CDR2 FQGNSA. The CDR3 totals 14 residues. The chain's CDR3 is CASSMDRGNEKLFF. In DNA form, the CDR3 reads TGTGCCAGCAGCATGGACAGGGGCAATGAAAAACTGTTTTTT.

The rearrangement uses TRBV2 and TRBJ2-5; 10 nucleotides align to TRBD2. CDR1 and CDR2 from the germline V gene are SNHLY and FYNNEI. The CDR3 has 13 amino acids. V gave up 6 bases and J gave up 5 bases; unmatched junction bases: 3. CDR3 DNA: TGTGCCAGCAGCGGGACTAGCGTGGAGACCCAGTACTTC. This gives the protein CASSGTSVETQYF.

The chain couples TRBV2 to TRBJ2-1; 9 bases are a match to TRBD2. V dropped 6 bases and J dropped 4; count of bases not matched to a gene: 7. The CDR3 runs 15 residues. Looked up from germline, CDR1 is SNHLY and CDR2 is FYNNEI. The DNA of the CDR3 is TGTGCCAGCAGCGCAACTAGCGGGCGTTACAATGAGCAGTTCTTC. This translates into CASSATSGRYNEQFF.

The chain employs TRBV14 and TRBJ2-1; 11 nucleotides match TRBD1. The CDR3 is made up of 15 amino acids. CDR1 and CDR2 from the germline V gene are SGHDN and FVKESK. Trimming cost V 3 bases and J 4 bases; bases outside gene matches: 2. CDR3 amino acids: CASSQDRGLYNEQFF. CDR3 sequence (DNA): TGTGCCAGCAGCCAGGACAGGGGGCTATACAATGAGCAGTTCTTC.

This clone was recorded a few times. The chain links TRBV5-8 to TRBJ1-2; 9 bases match TRBD1. Germline loops: CDR1 SGHTS, CDR2 YDEGEE. V was clipped by 4 bases and J by 4 bases; unmatched bases: 5. The CDR3 runs to 14 residues. This CDR3 reads CASSPDRGGYGYTF. CDR3 bases: TGTGCCAGCAGCCCGGACAGGGGTGGCTATGGCTACACCTTC.

The chain recombines TRBV6-5 with TRBJ1-2; unclear D gene. Trimming took off 2 bases at V and 6 bases at J, with 16 bases between the two ends. This CDR3 comprises 15 residues. Germline CDR1 MNHEY, CDR2 SVGAGI. CDR3 residues: CASSYRVRGVNGYTF. Written as DNA, the CDR3 is TGTGCCAGCAGTTACAGAGTTCGGGGAGTCAATGGCTACACCTTC.

This clone was counted only a few times. This rearrangement joins TRBV19 to TRBJ1-3, with D hard to call. Germline CDR1 LNHDA, CDR2 SQIVND (reference sequence). The CDR3 spans 16 residues. The V and J ends lost 7 bases and 4 bases respectively, with 20 bases between them. The CDR3 loop reads CASTERALPPGNTIYF. In DNA, the CDR3 is TGTGCCAGTACCGAGAGGGCCCTACCGCCAGGAAACACCATATATTTT.

CDR3 protein: CASSLTGQNNSPLHF. DNA of the CDR3: TGCGCCAGCAGCTTGACGGGACAAAATAATTCACCCCTCCACTTT. The chain carries TRBV5-1 and TRBJ1-6, with D perhaps TRBD1 (6 bases). Germline values: CDR1 SGHRS, CDR2 YFSETQ. V was cut by 1 base and J by 5 bases, with 10 bases left in between. This CDR3 has 15 amino acids.

This clone has more than one count but fewer than ten. J is TRBJ2-3 and V is TRBV7-2; weak D call: TRBD2 (5 bases). This CDR3 is 13 amino acids long. V was cut by 5 bases and J by 3 bases, with 9 bases left in between. Per the germline V gene, CDR1 is SGHTA and CDR2 is FQGNSA. CDR3: CASSLGVTDTQYF. CDR3 in DNA: TGTGCCAGCAGCCTCGGGGTGACAGATACGCAGTATTTT.

The chain couples TRBV5-6 to TRBJ2-2; 7 bases agree with TRBD1. Trimming cost V 3 bases and J 5 bases; bases outside gene matches: 10. This CDR3 region has 16 residues. Germline CDR1 reads SGHDT; CDR2 reads YYEEEE. CDR3 DNA: TGTGCCAGCAGCTCCCTCCGGGACAGAGTAACCGGGGAGCTGTTTTTT. It translates to CASSSLRDRVTGELFF.

The chain joins TRBV19 to TRBJ2-6, with TRBD1 matching 10 bases. The length of the CDR3 is 20 residues. Germline CDR1 and CDR2: LNHDA and SQIVND (reference sequence). The V gene end was trimmed by 4 bases and the J gene end by 2 bases; junction bases not matched to a gene: 14. CDR3 DNA sequence: TGTGCCAGTAGTACGACGACAGGGGGCTTACGGTATACTGGGGCCAACGTCCTGACTTTC. Amino acid sequence: CASSTTTGGLRYTGANVLTF.

This chain joins TRBV5-4 and TRBJ2-5; 7 nucleotides agree with TRBD1. Germline V lookup: CDR1 SGHNT, CDR2 YYREEE (reference sequence). The J segment lost 4 bases and the V segment lost 2 bases, leaving 11 bases of the junction unmatched. The CDR3 length is 16 residues. In DNA, the CDR3 is TGTGCCAGCAGCTTTCGAGTTCTATCAGGGGGAGAGACCCAGTACTTC. Translating gives CASSFRVLSGGETQYF.

The chain uses TRBV7-8 and TRBJ2-5; D perhaps matches TRBD2 (6 bases). The CDR3 runs to 14 residues. Per germline, CDR1 SGHVS and CDR2 FQNEAQ. V was trimmed by 5 bases and J by 1 base, leaving 11 bases between them. CDR3 in amino acids: CASSPSGFQETQYF. CDR3 coding DNA: TGTGCCAGCAGCCCGAGCGGGTTCCAAGAGACCCAGTACTTC.

This chain uses TRBV25-1 with TRBJ1-6; D not resolved. Trimming removed 6 bases from V and 8 bases from J, with 11 bases in between. This CDR3 is built from 13 residues. Germline CDR1 and CDR2: MGHDK and SYGVNS. The CDR3 loop is CASRVTGDSPLHF. The DNA of the CDR3 is TGTGCCAGCAGGGTCACCGGGGATTCACCCCTCCACTTT.

The chain couples TRBV12-3 or TRBV12-4 to TRBJ2-7; no reliable D call. CDR3 length: 13 amino acids. The V end lost 5 bases, the J end lost 0 bases, and 8 bases lay between the germline ends. The CDR3 coding sequence is TGTGCCAGCAGTCTGGAGAGCTCCTACGAGCAGTACTTC. It yields the protein CASSLESSYEQYF.

The rearrangement links TRBV28 to TRBJ2-4; possibly TRBD2 for D (7 bases). With 3 bases removed from V and 5 bases from J, the gap between germline ends came to 11 bases. CDR3 length: 14 residues. Germline CDR1 MDHEN, CDR2 SYDVKM. CDR3 region: CASSLGGAQNIQYF. CDR3 nucleotide sequence: TGTGCCAGCAGTTTGGGGGGGGCCCAAAACATTCAGTACTTC.